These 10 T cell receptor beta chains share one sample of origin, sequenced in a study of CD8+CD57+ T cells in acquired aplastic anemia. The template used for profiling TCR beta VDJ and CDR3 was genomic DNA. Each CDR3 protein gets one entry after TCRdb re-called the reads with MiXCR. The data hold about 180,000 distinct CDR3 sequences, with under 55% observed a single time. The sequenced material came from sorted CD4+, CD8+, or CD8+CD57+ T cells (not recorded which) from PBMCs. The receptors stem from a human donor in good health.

CDR3 sequence reads: CASSLTTGGEAFF. DNA of the CDR3: TGTGCCAGCAGCCTAACGACAGGGGGTGAAGCTTTCTTT. The V gene is TRBV5-4, the J gene TRBJ1-1, with 9 bases identical to TRBD1. The trim removed 4 bases at V and 7 bases at J, leaving 5 bases unmatched. The germline V gene has CDR1 SGHNT and CDR2 YYREEE (reference sequence). This CDR3 contains 13 residues.

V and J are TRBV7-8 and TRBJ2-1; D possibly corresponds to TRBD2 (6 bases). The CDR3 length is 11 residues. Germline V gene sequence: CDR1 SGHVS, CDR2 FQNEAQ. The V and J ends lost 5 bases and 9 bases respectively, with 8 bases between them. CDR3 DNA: TGTGCCAGCAGCCAGGGAGGTGAGCAGTTCTTC. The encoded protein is CASSQGGEQFF.

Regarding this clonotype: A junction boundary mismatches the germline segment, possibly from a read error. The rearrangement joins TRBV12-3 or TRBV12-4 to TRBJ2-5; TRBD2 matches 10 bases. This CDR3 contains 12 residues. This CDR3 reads CASRTPTSGVDF. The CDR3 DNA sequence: TGTGCCAGCAGGACGCCAACTAGCGGGGTTGACTTC.

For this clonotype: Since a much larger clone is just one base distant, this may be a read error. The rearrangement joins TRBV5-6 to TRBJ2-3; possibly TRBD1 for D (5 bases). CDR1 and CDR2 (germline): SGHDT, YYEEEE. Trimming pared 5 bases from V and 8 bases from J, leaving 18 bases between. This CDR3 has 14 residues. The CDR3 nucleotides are TGTGCCAGCAGTGTACAGGTGTCTCCGTCTACGCAGTATTTT. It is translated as CASSVQVSPSTQYF.

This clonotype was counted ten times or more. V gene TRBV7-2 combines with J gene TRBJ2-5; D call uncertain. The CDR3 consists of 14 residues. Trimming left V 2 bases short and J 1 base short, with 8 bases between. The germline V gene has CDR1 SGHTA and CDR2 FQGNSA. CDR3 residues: CASSLIGVQETQYF. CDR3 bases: TGTGCCAGCAGCTTAATTGGGGTCCAAGAGACCCAGTACTTC.

The CDR3: CSARIGSGGAGGTDTQYF. CDR3 bases: TGCAGTGCTAGGATAGGTAGCGGGGGGGCTGGAGGCACAGATACGCAGTATTTT. The chain links TRBV20-1 to TRBJ2-3, with 11 bases matching TRBD2. Trimming cost V 3 bases and J 1 base; bases outside gene matches: 12. From germline, CDR1 is DFQATT and CDR2 SNEGSKA (reference sequence). The CDR3 has 18 residues.

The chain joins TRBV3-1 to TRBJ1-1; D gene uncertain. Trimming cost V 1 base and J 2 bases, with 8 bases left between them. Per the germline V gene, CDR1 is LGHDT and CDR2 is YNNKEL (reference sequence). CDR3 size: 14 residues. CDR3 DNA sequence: TGTGCCAGCAGCCAAGGACACACCAACACTGAAGCTTTCTTT. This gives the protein CASSQGHTNTEAFF.

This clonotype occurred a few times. The CDR3, as DNA: TGTGCCAGCTCACCTAGGCAAACAAGCACAGATACGCAGTATTTT. Its protein is CASSPRQTSTDTQYF. J is TRBJ2-3 and V is TRBV18; no reliable D call. Trimming took 3 bases from V and 0 from J, leaving 10 bases between them. The CDR3 has 15 residues. Germline CDR1 is KGHSH and CDR2 is LQKENI. The whole variable domain, filled in from reference TRBV18 and TRBJ2-3, reads NAGVMQNPRHLVRRRGQEARLRCSPMKGHSHVYWYRQLPEEGLKFMVYLQKENIIDESGMPKERFSAEFPKEGPSILRIQQVVRGDSAAYFCASSPRQTSTDTQYFGPGTRLTVL.

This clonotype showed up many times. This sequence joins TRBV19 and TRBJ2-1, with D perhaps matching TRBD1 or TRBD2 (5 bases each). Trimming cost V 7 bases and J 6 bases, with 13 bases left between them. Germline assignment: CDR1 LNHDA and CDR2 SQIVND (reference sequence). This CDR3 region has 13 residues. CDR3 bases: TGTGCCAGTAAGCCGGGACGGAGCAATGAGCAGTTCTTC. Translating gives CASKPGRSNEQFF.

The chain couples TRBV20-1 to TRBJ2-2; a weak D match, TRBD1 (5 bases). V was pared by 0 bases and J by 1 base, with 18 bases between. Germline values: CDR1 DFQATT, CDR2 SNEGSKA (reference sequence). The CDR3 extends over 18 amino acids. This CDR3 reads CSARDRGWGGLNTGELFF. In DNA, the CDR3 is TGCAGTGCTAGAGATCGAGGTTGGGGCGGCTTGAACACCGGGGAGCTGTTTTTT.